Following are 5 T cell receptor beta chains from one sample sequenced in a study of molecular identifiers for immune sequencing clone quantification. One entry per CDR3 protein, called by TCRdb with MiXCR from the PCR reads. The sample holds more than 450,000 distinct CDR3 sequences, over 20% seen once. The sample comprised naive CD8+ T cells from blood, with Jurkat cell RNA spiked in. The subset denotes: FACS-sorted CD8+CD4-CCR7+CD45RA+ naive T cells. These receptors all stem from a human donor in good health. Some libraries in this study had Jurkat cell RNA spiked in.

On this clonotype: This sequence may be a read error, since a much larger clone differs from it by one base. The genes are TRBV29-1 and TRBJ2-2, with TRBD2 identical over 7 bases. V trimming: 6 bases; J trimming: 5 bases; junction bases outside the gene matches: 9. There are 14 residues in the CDR3. Looked up from germline, CDR1 is SQVTM and CDR2 is ANQGSEA. The CDR3 loop reads CSVRGTNGTGELFF. In DNA, the CDR3 is TGCAGCGTCCGGGGGACTAACGGTACCGGGGAGCTGTTTTTT.

On this clonotype: This could be a read error, since a much larger clone is one nucleotide away. The chain carries TRBV6-5 and TRBJ1-1; no definite D call. The germline gives CDR1 MNHEY, CDR2 SVGAGI. The CDR3 extends over 13 amino acids. The V gene lost 0 bases and the J gene lost 4 bases, with 6 bases spanning the gap. CDR3 coding DNA: TGTGCCAGCAGTTACTCGAAAGGCACTGAAGCTTTCTTT. Protein sequence: CASSYSKGTEAFF.

There are a few counts of this clonotype. CDR3 sequence (DNA): TGTGCCAGCAGTTACGGGGCAGGGAATGAAAAACTGTTTTTT. Its translation is CASSYGAGNEKLFF. The genes are TRBV6-5 and TRBJ1-4; tentatively, D is TRBD1 (5 bases). The CDR3 has 14 residues. Germline V gene lookup returns CDR1 MNHEY and CDR2 SVGAGI. V lost 2 bases, J lost 5 bases, and 9 bases lay in between.

This clonotype showed up just a few times. This chain links TRBV30 with TRBJ2-1; 10 bases agree with TRBD2. Germline-derived CDR1 and CDR2 are GTSNPN and SVGIG (reference sequence). The CDR3 has 16 residues. V shed 1 base, J shed 6 bases, and the junction held 9 bases outside the gene matches. Here the CDR3 DNA reads TGTGCCTGGAGTGAAACTCTAGCGGGGGAGCCCAATGAGCAGTTCTTC. Amino acids: CAWSETLAGEPNEQFF.

The chain is built from TRBV27 and TRBJ1-6, with D possibly being TRBD1 (6 bases). The V and J ends lost 2 bases and 10 bases respectively, with 12 bases between them. CDR3 size: 14 residues. Germline CDR1 is MNHEY and CDR2 is SMNVEV (reference sequence). The CDR3 region is CASSLEGRGSPLHF. The CDR3 DNA reads as TGTGCCAGCAGTTTAGAGGGCAGGGGATCACCCCTCCACTTT.